Below are 10 T cell receptor beta chains sequenced from a single sample in a study of monozygotic twins with inflammatory bowel disease. For each CDR3 protein, TCRdb gives one entry from its re-call of the 5' RACE reads, without DNA. The sample's table shows approximately 400,000 distinct CDR3 sequences. Sequenced material: blood. The receptors shown here come from a human donor with ulcerative colitis or Crohn's disease, or a healthy co-twin of an affected twin (not recorded which).

V usage is TRBV7-2 and J usage is TRBJ1-1. Per the germline V gene, CDR1 is SGHTA and CDR2 is FQGNSA. The CDR3 spans 11 residues. CDR3 sequence reads: CASSPGAEAFF.

The rearrangement joins TRBV5-1 to TRBJ1-2; TCRdb designates TRBD1, a call that cannot be tested without DNA. CDR3 length: 12 amino acids. Per germline, CDR1 SGHRS and CDR2 YFSETQ. Here the CDR3 reads CASSPGSFGYTF.

V is TRBV7-2 and J is TRBJ2-1; checking the TCRdb D call of TRBD1 is not possible without DNA. There are 16 residues in the CDR3. CDR1 is SGHTA, CDR2 FQGNSA, per germline. The chain's CDR3 is CASSYATGQVPNEQFF. Drawing the rest from reference TRBV7-2 and TRBJ2-1, the complete variable domain is GAGVSQSPSNKVTEKGKDVELRCDPISGHTALYWYRQSLGQGLEFLIYFQGNSAPDKSGLPSDRFSAERTGGSVSTLTIQRTQQEDSAVYLCASSYATGQVPNEQFFGPGTRLTVL.

The chain employs TRBV5-1 and TRBJ2-1; TCRdb returns TRBD2, unconfirmable since there is no DNA. The germline V gene encodes CDR1 SGHRS and CDR2 YFSETQ. The CDR3 spans 17 residues. This chain's CDR3 is CASSPTSGGSSYNEQFF. The whole variable domain, filled in from reference TRBV5-1 and TRBJ2-1, reads KAGVTQTPRYLIKTRGQQVTLSCSPISGHRSVSWYQQTPGQGLQFLFEYFSETQRNKGNFPGRFSGRQFSNSRSEMNVSTLELGDSALYLCASSPTSGGSSYNEQFFGPGTRLTVL.

The J gene is TRBJ2-5, the V gene TRBV7-6; the D call from TCRdb, TRBD2, cannot be confirmed without DNA. CDR1 and CDR2 (germline): SGHVS, FNYEAQ. This CDR3 comprises 16 residues. This chain's CDR3 is CASSSQTSGPQETQYF.

CDR3 in amino acids: CASSQESTSVPYEQYF. This rearrangement joins TRBV4-2 to TRBJ2-7; the D call from TCRdb, TRBD2, cannot be confirmed without DNA. Germline V gene data show CDR1 as LGHNA and CDR2 as YNFKEQ. The CDR3 has 16 residues.

V and J are TRBV20-1 and TRBJ1-5; no DNA is available, so the TRBD1 call from TCRdb remains unchecked. Germline V CDR1 and CDR2: DFQATT, SNEGSKA (reference sequence). The CDR3 has 15 residues. CDR3 residues: CSASDRVGGNQPQHF.

This chain connects TRBV14 to TRBJ2-5; TCRdb proposes TRBD1, but this gene call is untestable without DNA. This CDR3 has 15 residues. CDR1 and CDR2 from the germline V gene are SGHDN and FVKESK. The CDR3 loop reads CASSRGQGWQETQYF.

This chain connects TRBV12-3 or TRBV12-4 to TRBJ2-1; the TCRdb call, TRBD2, lacks DNA for checking. The CDR3 runs 16 residues. CDR3 sequence reads: CASTRGLAAWSDEQFF.

The chain recombines TRBV20-1 with TRBJ1-2; TCRdb names TRBD1, which stays unverified in the absence of DNA. The CDR3 length is 14 residues. CDR1 DFQATT and CDR2 SNEGSKA come from the germline V gene (reference sequence). CDR3 region: CSARGTGRSYGYTF.